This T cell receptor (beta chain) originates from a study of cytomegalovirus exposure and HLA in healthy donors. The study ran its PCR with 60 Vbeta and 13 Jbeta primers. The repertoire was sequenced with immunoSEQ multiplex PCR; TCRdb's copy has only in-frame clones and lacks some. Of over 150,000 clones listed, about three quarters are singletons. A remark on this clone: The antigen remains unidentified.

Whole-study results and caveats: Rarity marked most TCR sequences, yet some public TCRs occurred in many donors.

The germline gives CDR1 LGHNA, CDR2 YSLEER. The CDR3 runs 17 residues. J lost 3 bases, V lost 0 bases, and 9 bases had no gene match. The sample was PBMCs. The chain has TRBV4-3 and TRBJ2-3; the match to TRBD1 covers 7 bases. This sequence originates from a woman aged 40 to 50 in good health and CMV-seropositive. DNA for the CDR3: TGCGCCAGCAGCCAAGATCCCAGGGACAGATCGACAGATACGCAGTATTTT. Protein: CASSQDPRDRSTDTQYF.